Below are 5 T cell receptor beta chains sequenced from a single sample in a study of molecular identifiers for immune sequencing clone quantification. TCRdb reprocessed the PCR reads with MiXCR, giving one entry per CDR3 protein. In the table there are some 100,000 distinct CDR3 sequences, around a fifth of which are singletons. What was sequenced was naive CD8+ T cells from blood, with Jurkat cell RNA spiked in. Subset described: FACS-sorted CD8+CD4-CCR7+CD45RA+ naive T cells. The source of these receptors is a human donor in good health. Some libraries in this study had Jurkat cell RNA spiked in.

Remarks on this clonotype: A much bigger clone sits one base away, suggesting this may be a read error. The chain joins TRBV27 to TRBJ1-5; 8 positions agree with TRBD1. V was clipped by 1 base and J by 0 bases; unmatched bases: 8. The CDR3 is made up of 18 amino acids. Germline CDR1 reads MNHEY; CDR2 reads SMNVEV (reference sequence). The CDR3 sequence: CASSLYGQGSHSNQPQHF. The CDR3 coding sequence is TGTGCCAGCAGTTTATACGGACAGGGCTCTCATAGCAATCAGCCCCAGCATTTT.

This clonotype was counted ten times or more. V gene TRBV6-2 or TRBV6-3 combines with J gene TRBJ2-7; D ambiguous. The V end was cut by 2 bases, the J end by 3 bases, with 5 bases between. CDR3 length equals 12 residues. The germline V gene has CDR1 MNHEY and CDR2 SVGEGT. The CDR3 is CASSYQVYEQYF. The CDR3 nucleotides read TGTGCCAGCAGTTACCAGGTCTACGAGCAGTACTTC.

This clonotype came up many times. The V call is TRBV4-2, the J call TRBJ2-7; 8 bases match TRBD2. The CDR3 extends over 15 amino acids. Germline values: CDR1 LGHNA, CDR2 YNFKEQ. V shed 0 bases, J shed 4 bases, and the junction held 5 bases outside the gene matches. Here the CDR3 reads CASSQDYGTSYEQYF. DNA of the CDR3: TGTGCCAGCAGCCAAGATTACGGGACTAGTTACGAGCAGTACTTC.

This clonotype was detected many times. This chain connects TRBV7-9 to TRBJ2-5; no reliable D call. Germline assignment: CDR1 SEHNR and CDR2 FQNEAQ (reference sequence). The CDR3 runs to 15 residues. The V end was cut by 1 base, the J end by 2 bases, with 11 bases between. The CDR3 protein is CASSLGDGAQETQYF. The CDR3 region has the DNA TGTGCCAGCAGCTTAGGAGATGGAGCACAAGAGACCCAGTACTTC.

For this clonotype: This may come from a read error, since a much larger clone is one base off. The CDR3 region is CASSGVRTDTRYF. The DNA of the CDR3 is TGTGCCAGTAGCGGGGTAAGAACAGATACGCGGTATTTT. The chain joins TRBV12-3 or TRBV12-4 to TRBJ2-3; 8 nucleotides align to TRBD2. The CDR3 contains 13 residues.